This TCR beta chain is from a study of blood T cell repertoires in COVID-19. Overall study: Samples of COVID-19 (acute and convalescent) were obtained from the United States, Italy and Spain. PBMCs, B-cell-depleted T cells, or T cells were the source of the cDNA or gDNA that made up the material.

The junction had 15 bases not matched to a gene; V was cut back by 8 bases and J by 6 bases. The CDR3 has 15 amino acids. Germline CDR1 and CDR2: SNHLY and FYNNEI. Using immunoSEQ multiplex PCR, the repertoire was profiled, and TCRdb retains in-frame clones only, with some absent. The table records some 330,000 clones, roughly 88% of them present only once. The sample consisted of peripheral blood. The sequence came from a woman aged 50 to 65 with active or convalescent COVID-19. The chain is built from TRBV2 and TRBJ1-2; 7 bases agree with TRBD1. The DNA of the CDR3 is TGTGCCAGCCATGAAGAGACAGGGAGAAGAAATGGCTACACCTTC. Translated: CASHEETGRRNGYTF. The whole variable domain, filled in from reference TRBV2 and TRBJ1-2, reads EPEVTQTPSHQVTQMGQEVILRCVPISNHLYFYWYRQILGQKVEFLVSFYNNEISEKSEIFDDQFSVERPDGSNFTLKIRSTKLEDSAMYFCASHEETGRRNGYTFGSGTRLTVV.